These 29 T cell receptor beta chains were all obtained from the same sample, sequenced in a study of CD8+ T cells in alopecia areata. As the sequencing template, cDNA was produced by extracting RNA and reverse transcribing it. Data came from immunoSEQ multiplex PCR; TCRdb stores just in-frame clones and leaves some out. The profile shows approximately 210,000 clones, 60% of them singletons. Treatment described: oral pan-JAK inhibitor, 5-10 mg twice daily. The material was CD4+ T cells sorted from blood, obtained at week 4, from a patient treated with tofacitinib. The receptors derive from a human donor with alopecia areata.

This clone showed up just a few times. The V call is TRBV7-3, the J call TRBJ2-1; tentatively, D is TRBD1 (6 bases). V was trimmed by 5 bases and J by 5 bases, leaving 22 bases between them. This CDR3 is 17 amino acids long. Germline CDR1 SGHTA, CDR2 FQGTGA. CDR3 in amino acids: CASSRDKNPTLNNEQFF. Here the CDR3 DNA reads TGTGCCAGCAGCCGGGACAAGAACCCAACATTAAACAATGAGCAGTTCTTC.

The rearrangement uses TRBV30 and TRBJ1-5; tentatively, D is TRBD1 (5 bases). V dropped 0 bases and J dropped 2 bases, with 8 bases sitting between them. Germline V gene data show CDR1 as GTSNPN and CDR2 as SVGIG (reference sequence). This CDR3 has 14 residues. CDR3 amino acids: CAWSVSGGNQPQHF. For the CDR3, the DNA is TGTGCCTGGAGTGTATCGGGGGGCAATCAGCCCCAGCATTTT.

V is TRBV4-1 and J is TRBJ2-1; 11 bases line up with TRBD2. Trimming cost V 1 base and J 6 bases; bases outside gene matches: 11. This CDR3 contains 18 residues. Germline CDR1 reads MGHRA; CDR2 reads YSYEKL. The CDR3 spells CASSQGLLAGGKGNEQFF. The CDR3 DNA reads as TGCGCCAGCAGCCAAGGGCTTCTAGCGGGGGGTAAGGGCAATGAGCAGTTCTTC.

The chain combines TRBV29-1 with TRBJ1-1; TRBD1 might be the D (5 bases). Looked up from germline, CDR1 is SQVTM and CDR2 is ANQGSEA. The CDR3 is 13 amino acids. V was shortened by 7 bases and J by 1 base, with 13 bases between the two germline ends. CDR3 DNA: TGCAGCGGAGAAGGGGCCGGGAACACTGAAGCTTTCTTT. This sequence encodes CSGEGAGNTEAFF.

The rearrangement uses TRBV4-1 and TRBJ1-4, with D possibly matching TRBD1 (5 bases). V lost 2 bases and J 0 bases, leaving 16 bases between the germline ends. The CDR3 loop spans 18 amino acids. In germline, CDR1 is MGHRA, CDR2 YSYEKL. CDR3 region: CASSQLYRRGPTNEKLFF. CDR3 nucleotide sequence: TGCGCCAGCAGCCAACTATATAGACGGGGCCCAACTAATGAAAAACTGTTTTTT.

Only a few counts were recorded for this clone. This sequence joins TRBV28 and TRBJ1-1; no reliable D call. V lost 6 bases, J lost 4 bases, and 6 bases lay in between. From germline, CDR1 is MDHEN and CDR2 SYDVKM. CDR3 size: 11 residues. DNA of the CDR3: TGTGCCAGCAGGGTCAGCACTGAAGCTTTCTTT. The encoded protein is CASRVSTEAFF. Filled out from reference TRBV28 and TRBJ1-1, the complete variable domain reads DVKVTQSSRYLVKRTGEKVFLECVQDMDHENMFWYRQDPGLGLRLIYFSYDVKMKEKGDIPEGYSVSREKKERFSLILESASTNQTSMYLCASRVSTEAFFGQGTRLTVV.

The sample holds a few counts of this clone. The chain uses TRBV5-1 and TRBJ2-2, with D perhaps matching TRBD2 (5 bases). This CDR3 has 13 amino acids. Trimming took off 2 bases at V and 3 bases at J, with 5 bases between the two ends. CDR1 and CDR2 from the germline V gene are SGHRS and YFSETQ. The CDR3, as DNA: TGCGCCAGCAGCTTCGGGGACACCGGGGAGCTGTTTTTT. It codes for CASSFGDTGELFF.

The J gene is TRBJ1-1, the V gene TRBV28, with no clear D. The germline V gene has CDR1 MDHEN and CDR2 SYDVKM. The CDR3 runs 13 residues. Trimming cost V 7 bases and J 11 bases, with 20 bases left between them. CDR3 DNA sequence: TGTGCCAGCACCTCCGTCACGAGTTTTGAGGCTTTCTTT. Its translation: CASTSVTSFEAFF.

The chain is built from TRBV5-6 and TRBJ1-2, with D unclear. Deletions cut 9 bases from V and 0 bases from J, with 18 bases between. CDR1 and CDR2 (germline): SGHDT, YYEEEE. The CDR3 is 15 amino acids. This CDR3 is CATAQTAATNYGYTF. In nucleotides, the CDR3 is TGTGCCACCGCCCAAACGGCAGCGACTAACTATGGCTACACCTTC.

V is TRBV6-5 and J is TRBJ1-2; a possible D gene is TRBD1 (6 bases). Trimming removed 6 bases from V and 3 bases from J, with 8 bases in between. The germline gives CDR1 MNHEY, CDR2 SVGAGI. This CDR3 spans 12 amino acids. The CDR3 nucleotides read TGTGCCAGCAGGAGGGGGGACTATGGCTACACCTTC. Translating it yields CASRRGDYGYTF.

The CDR3 DNA reads TGTGCCAGCAGTGCGGCGGGGGGTCAAGACGAGCAGTACTTC. Translated, it gives CASSAAGGQDEQYF. This sequence joins TRBV28 and TRBJ2-7; 8 positions agree with TRBD2. V shed 5 bases, J shed 5 bases, and the junction held 8 bases outside the gene matches. Germline assignment: CDR1 MDHEN and CDR2 SYDVKM. The CDR3 loop spans 14 amino acids. Drawing the rest from reference TRBV28 and TRBJ2-7, the complete variable domain is DVKVTQSSRYLVKRTGEKVFLECVQDMDHENMFWYRQDPGLGLRLIYFSYDVKMKEKGDIPEGYSVSREKKERFSLILESASTNQTSMYLCASSAAGGQDEQYFGPGTRLTVT.

The chain's CDR3 is CASSLADEQFF. The CDR3 region has the DNA TGTGCCAGCAGCTTGGCGGATGAGCAGTTCTTC. This chain connects TRBV5-6 to TRBJ2-1; D unresolved. The CDR3 is 11 residues long. Looked up from germline, CDR1 is SGHDT and CDR2 is YYEEEE. With 0 bases removed from V and 8 bases from J, the gap between germline ends came to 3 bases.

The genes are TRBV29-1 and TRBJ1-1; D call uncertain. The CDR3 consists of 13 residues. Germline V lookup: CDR1 SQVTM, CDR2 ANQGSEA. The germline V and J ends were trimmed by 8 bases and 3 bases, with 16 bases remaining between them. The CDR3 reads CSSVPLRDTEAFF. The DNA for the CDR3 is TGCAGCAGTGTTCCGCTGAGGGACACTGAAGCTTTCTTT.

The genes are TRBV27 and TRBJ2-7, with D tentatively TRBD2 (5 bases). V lost 5 bases to trimming and J lost 6 bases, with 17 bases between them. The germline gives CDR1 MNHEY, CDR2 SMNVEV (reference sequence). The CDR3 extends over 14 amino acids. The chain's CDR3 is CASSPRDMVGEQYF. The CDR3 coding sequence is TGTGCCAGCAGTCCTCGGGATATGGTTGGCGAGCAGTACTTC.

The chain has TRBV4-1 and TRBJ2-1, with 7 bases aligning to TRBD2. The CDR3 covers 16 residues. The trim removed 4 bases at V and 2 bases at J, leaving 8 bases unmatched. Germline loops: CDR1 MGHRA, CDR2 YSYEKL. In DNA form, the CDR3 reads TGCGCCAGCAGCCTATCTACTAGCGCTACCTACAATGAGCAGTTCTTC. Its translation is CASSLSTSATYNEQFF.

The genes are TRBV2 and TRBJ2-3; D remains ambiguous. The CDR3 contains 13 residues. In germline, CDR1 is SNHLY, CDR2 FYNNEI. Deletions cut 7 bases from V and 4 bases from J, with 12 bases between. The CDR3 spells CASIKVSSDTQYF. The CDR3 region has the DNA TGTGCCAGCATCAAGGTGTCGTCAGATACGCAGTATTTT.

This clone was seen only a few times. In the same sample, other DNA sequences code for this CDR3. V and J are TRBV28 and TRBJ2-1; no clear D. The length of the CDR3 is 15 residues. Germline V gives CDR1 MDHEN, CDR2 SYDVKM. V lost 2 bases and J 0 bases, leaving 8 bases between the germline ends. CDR3 DNA: TGTGCCAGCAGTTTAGGCGGAAGCTCCTACAATGAGCAGTTCTTC. Amino acid sequence: CASSLGGSSYNEQFF.

This CDR3 reads CASSGTGLYGYTF. CDR3 coding DNA: TGTGCCAGCAGTGGGACGGGACTCTATGGCTACACCTTC. This chain links TRBV2 with TRBJ1-2, with D possibly being TRBD1 (5 bases). CDR3 length: 13 residues. CDR1 and CDR2 from the germline V gene are SNHLY and FYNNEI. V was clipped by 4 bases and J by 4 bases, with 10 bases between them.

Notes on this clone: Other DNA sequences of this sample code for an identical CDR3. This rearrangement joins TRBV30 to TRBJ1-5; D unresolved. V was cut by 4 bases and J by 1 base, with 8 bases left in between. The CDR3 is 13 residues long. Germline CDR1 is GTSNPN and CDR2 is SVGIG (reference sequence). The CDR3, as DNA: TGTGCCTGGACAGGAGGCAGCAATCAGCCCCAGCATTTT. Its protein is CAWTGGSNQPQHF.

The table lists this clone with a few counts. The gene calls are TRBV7-9 and TRBJ1-4; D might be TRBD1 (5 bases). Deletions cut 1 base from V and 8 bases from J, with 17 bases between. The V gene's germline CDR1 is SEHNR and CDR2 FQNEAQ (reference sequence). The CDR3 contains 16 residues. The CDR3 nucleotides read TGTGCCAGCAGCTTAGGCGCGAGTGGGGGACGAGAAAAACTGTTTTTT. Translated, it gives CASSLGASGGREKLFF.

This sequence joins TRBV30 and TRBJ2-7; 10 positions match TRBD1. With 5 bases clipped from V and 6 bases from J, the junction kept 4 bases outside the gene matches. Germline CDR1 reads GTSNPN; CDR2 reads SVGIG (reference sequence). The CDR3 is 12 amino acids. CDR3 region: CAWGQGEGEQYF. CDR3 bases: TGTGCCTGGGGACAGGGGGAGGGCGAGCAGTACTTC.

This chain connects TRBV28 to TRBJ2-3; TRBD1 or TRBD2 may be the D gene (5 bases each). V was clipped by 6 bases and J by 6 bases, with 16 bases between them. Germline V gives CDR1 MDHEN, CDR2 SYDVKM. This CDR3 comprises 14 residues. In nucleotides, the CDR3 is TGTGCCAGCAGACTCGGGACGAGCATCGATACGCAGTATTTT. It translates to CASRLGTSIDTQYF. The variable domain in full, with the rest retrieved from reference TRBV28 and TRBJ2-3, is DVKVTQSSRYLVKRTGEKVFLECVQDMDHENMFWYRQDPGLGLRLIYFSYDVKMKEKGDIPEGYSVSREKKERFSLILESASTNQTSMYLCASRLGTSIDTQYFGPGTRLTVL.

This clone was observed a handful of times. The rearrangement joins TRBV7-2 to TRBJ2-5; D is undetermined. CDR3 length: 13 residues. Germline-derived CDR1 and CDR2 are SGHTA and FQGNSA. With 1 base removed from V and 5 bases from J, the gap between germline ends came to 8 bases. CDR3 DNA: TGTGCCAGCAGCTTAGTGGTCATGGAGACCCAGTACTTC. This gives the protein CASSLVVMETQYF.

The V and J genes are TRBV10-3 and TRBJ2-1; maybe TRBD2 (5 bases). Germline-derived CDR1 and CDR2 are ENHRY and SYGVKD. The CDR3 is 15 amino acids. V lost 0 bases, J lost 5 bases, and 11 bases lay in between. The DNA of the CDR3 is TGTGCCATCAGTGAGTCGAGGAGGACCAACAATGAGCAGTTCTTC. Protein: CAISESRRTNNEQFF.

V gene TRBV4-3 combines with J gene TRBJ1-1; D might be TRBD1 (5 bases). The CDR3 consists of 15 residues. The V gene's germline CDR1 is LGHNA and CDR2 YSLEER. Between the trimmed V and J ends, which lost 4 bases and 7 bases, there was a span of 19 bases. CDR3 DNA: TGCGCCAGCAGCCGACTTGTTCCATCAGGGCTTGAAGCTTTCTTT. This encodes CASSRLVPSGLEAFF.

The chain has TRBV15 and TRBJ1-2; D is uncertain. V was clipped by 5 bases and J by 6 bases, with 19 bases between them. The CDR3 is made up of 15 amino acids. From germline, CDR1 is LNHNV and CDR2 YYDKDF (reference sequence). DNA for the CDR3: TGTGCCACCAGCTTCCAGGACCCATCCCGAGATGGCTACACCTTC. Protein product: CATSFQDPSRDGYTF.

The chain is built from TRBV29-1 and TRBJ2-2, with 10 bases aligning to TRBD2. The CDR3 covers 16 residues. After removal of 0 bases from V and 6 bases from J, the junction contained 7 bases not matched to a gene. Germline V gene data show CDR1 as SQVTM and CDR2 as ANQGSEA. In nucleotides, the CDR3 is TGCAGCGTTGAAGATCACCAGCGGGGGGGCCCCGGGGAGCTGTTTTTT. This encodes CSVEDHQRGGPGELFF.

CDR3 sequence: CASSRRDTQYF. Here the CDR3 DNA reads TGTGCCAGCAGTCGGCGGGATACGCAGTATTTT. The chain couples TRBV28 to TRBJ2-3; no clear D. There are 11 residues in the CDR3. Germline V CDR1 and CDR2: MDHEN, SYDVKM. The V end lost 5 bases, the J end lost 6 bases, and 6 bases lay between the germline ends.

This chain links TRBV7-8 with TRBJ2-1; possibly TRBD1 for D (6 bases). V was pared by 4 bases and J by 6 bases, with 16 bases between. Per germline, CDR1 SGHVS and CDR2 FQNEAQ. This CDR3 spans 15 amino acids. The CDR3 loop reads CASSSERQVVNEQFF. In nucleotides, the CDR3 is TGTGCCAGCAGCTCCGAAAGACAGGTCGTCAATGAGCAGTTCTTC.